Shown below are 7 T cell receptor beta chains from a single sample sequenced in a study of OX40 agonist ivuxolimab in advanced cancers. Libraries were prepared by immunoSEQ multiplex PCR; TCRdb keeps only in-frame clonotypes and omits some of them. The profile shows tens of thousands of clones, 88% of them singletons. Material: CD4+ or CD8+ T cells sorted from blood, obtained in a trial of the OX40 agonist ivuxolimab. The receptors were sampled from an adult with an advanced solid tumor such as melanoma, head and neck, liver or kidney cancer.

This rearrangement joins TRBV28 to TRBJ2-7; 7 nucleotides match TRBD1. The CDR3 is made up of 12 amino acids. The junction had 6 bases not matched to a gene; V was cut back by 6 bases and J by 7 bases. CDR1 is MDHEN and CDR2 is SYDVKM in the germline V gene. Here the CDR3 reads CASRTGTGEQYF. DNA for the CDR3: TGTGCCAGCAGGACAGGGACGGGTGAGCAGTACTTC.

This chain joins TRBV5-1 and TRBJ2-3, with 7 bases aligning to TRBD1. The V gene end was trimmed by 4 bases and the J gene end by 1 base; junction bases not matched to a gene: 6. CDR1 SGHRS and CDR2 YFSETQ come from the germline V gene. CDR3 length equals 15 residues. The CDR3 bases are TGCGCCAGCAGCCCACCGGGACAGCGCACAGATACGCAGTATTTT. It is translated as CASSPPGQRTDTQYF.

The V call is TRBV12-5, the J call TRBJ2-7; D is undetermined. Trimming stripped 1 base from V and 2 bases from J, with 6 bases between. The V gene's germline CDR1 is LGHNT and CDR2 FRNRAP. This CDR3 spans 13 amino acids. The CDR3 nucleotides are TGTGCTAGTGGTTTGGGCAGCACCTACGAGCAGTACTTC. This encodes CASGLGSTYEQYF.

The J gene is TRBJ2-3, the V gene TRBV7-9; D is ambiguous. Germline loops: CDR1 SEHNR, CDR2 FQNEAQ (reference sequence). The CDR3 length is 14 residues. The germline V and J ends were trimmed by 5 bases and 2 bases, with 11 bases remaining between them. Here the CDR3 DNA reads TGTGCCAGCAGCCTGACAAGCTCCACAGATACGCAGTATTTT. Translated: CASSLTSSTDTQYF.

The CDR3 reads CASSGRAVSNQPQHF. CDR3 DNA sequence: TGTGCCAGCAGTGGAAGAGCCGTTTCCAATCAGCCCCAGCATTTT. J is TRBJ1-5 and V is TRBV2; no reliable D call. The CDR3 runs 15 residues. The germline V gene has CDR1 SNHLY and CDR2 FYNNEI. Deletions cut 4 bases from V and 3 bases from J, with 13 bases between.

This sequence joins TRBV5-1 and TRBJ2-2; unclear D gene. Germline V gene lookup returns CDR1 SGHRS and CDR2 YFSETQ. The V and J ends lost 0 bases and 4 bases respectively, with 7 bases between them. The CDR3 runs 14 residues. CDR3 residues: CASSLDSATGELFF. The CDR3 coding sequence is TGCGCCAGCAGCTTGGACTCGGCCACCGGGGAGCTGTTTTTT.

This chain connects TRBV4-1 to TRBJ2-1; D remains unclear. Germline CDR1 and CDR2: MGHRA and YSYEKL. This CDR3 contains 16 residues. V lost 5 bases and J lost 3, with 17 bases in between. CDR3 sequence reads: CASSNSWLGYYNEQFF. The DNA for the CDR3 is TGCGCCAGCAGCAATTCGTGGCTAGGTTACTACAATGAGCAGTTCTTC.